This T cell receptor beta chain was profiled in a study of identical twins. Study-level results: These conclusions were based on statistical analysis (cross-sectional, not following the same donors). Modelling underestimated the level of out-of-frame TCR alpha sharing observed in monozygotic twins. Insertions were reduced in abundant cord blood beta clonotypes but not in memory repertoires.

TCRdb itself ran the 5' RACE reads through MiXCR, one entry per CDR3 protein. The sample lists some 570,000 distinct CDR3 sequences, 20% to 25% occurring once. In the case of this clonotype: The antigen remains undetermined.

Germline CDR1 is LNHDA and CDR2 is SQIVND (reference sequence). The CDR3 spans 17 residues. Trimming took 5 bases from V and 1 from J; bases not matched to a gene: 11. In addition, the sample was reused for a study of yellow fever vaccine responses in identical twins.

Sequences were obtained from CD4+ T cells sorted from blood. The sequence was obtained from a woman aged 18 to 35 in good health. V gene TRBV19 combines with J gene TRBJ1-5, with 7 positions matching TRBD1. The CDR3 protein is CASSRPQGFGSNQPQHF. As DNA, the CDR3 is TGTGCCAGTAGTCGACCACAGGGGTTCGGAAGCAATCAGCCCCAGCATTTT.